The source of this TCR beta chain is a study of T cells in localized non-small cell lung cancer. Study-level findings and limits: Adjacent lung was found to contain a median approximately 50 of the top 100 tumor clones. Measurement of T cell clonality placed uninvolved adjacent lung highest, above the level in tumor.

The CDR3 has 14 residues. V shed 4 bases, J shed 6 bases, and the junction held 6 bases outside the gene matches. Germline-derived CDR1 and CDR2 are LGHNA and YNFKEQ. Repertoires were generated with immunoSEQ multiplex PCR, while TCRdb's copy carries only in-frame clones and drops some. The table has tens of thousands of clones, just under 80% seen once. To note about this clone: The target antigen is unknown.

Specimen: peripheral blood, collected before any cancer treatment. The V and J genes are TRBV4-2 and TRBJ2-7; 10 bases agree with TRBD1. This clonotype was sampled from an older male donor with stage II squamous cell lung carcinoma. CDR3 protein: CASSPGTGDSEQYF. The CDR3 bases are TGTGCCAGCAGCCCCGGGACAGGGGACAGCGAGCAGTACTTC.